Listed below are T cell receptor beta chains from one sample, sequenced in a study of T-cell reconstitution after alpha-beta-depleted transplantation in children. A single record per CDR3 protein comes from TCRdb applying MiXCR to the PCR reads. The sample yields some 600,000 distinct CDR3 sequences, roughly 13% seen once. Specimen: PBMCs, mostly from graft donor cells, collected 360 days after TCRalphabeta/CD19-depleted stem cell transplant. These receptor sequences come from a male patient younger than 18 who had a stem cell transplant for acute myeloid leukemia, so the T cells may come from the graft donor. Each CDR3 is given with its conserved first and last residue. The D gene is left open where the match is weak.

TRBV6-5,TRBD2,CASSYTSGGSYEQYF
TRBV7-2,NA,CASSSSPVAPRGYTF
TRBV5-6,NA,CASSRGLRSIQETQYF
TRBV6-2/TRBV6-3,TRBD1,CASSYRTGDTYEQYF
TRBV3-1,NA,CASSQSQGTLLDEQYF
TRBV30,NA,CAWSVFGGRIQYF
TRBV12-3/TRBV12-4,NA,CASPSENEQFF
TRBV4-3,NA,CASSHGAGYEQYF
TRBV24-1,TRBD2,CATSDSGPWREAYNEQFF
TRBV11-2,TRBD2,CASSLENRGLARLYEQYF
TRBV11-3,NA,CASSGFDSSYNEQFF
TRBV27,TRBD2,CASSSRLASTYEQYF
TRBV29-1,NA,CSVAPRTNTGNEQFF
TRBV9,TRBD1,CASSAPLGTASQNIQYF
TRBV20-1,TRBD2,CSATYLAGYGRATDTQYF
TRBV9,TRBD2,CASSAGGLAGRVPYNEQFF
TRBV20-1,TRBD1,CSAATGQVLYEQFF
TRBV29-1,NA,CSVLGAHTGELFF
TRBV19,NA,CASSGWADEPEKLFF
TRBV5-1,TRBD2,CASSSGTSSTYEQYF
TRBV5-1,NA,CASSFGPVTGGETQYF
TRBV10-1,NA,CASSPSTYTQYF
TRBV28,NA,CASSLRGYNEQFF
TRBV9,NA,CASSVDWGTDTQYF
TRBV29-1,TRBD2,CSLFNSGSFNEQFF
TRBV28,TRBD1,CASSQPGQGAGETQYF
TRBV20-1,TRBD2,CSAGGTYPLLAGGHSYEQYF
TRBV27,NA,CASSLILGFGEAFF
TRBV9,TRBD2,CASSVAPSGLETQYF
TRBV28,TRBD1,CASSLWAGQGATYEQYF
TRBV21-1,NA,CASSKAVGQNSYNEQFF
TRBV11-3,TRBD2,CASSLIAGGPIPGELFF
TRBV20-1,NA,CSARPPGTYEQYF
TRBV7-8,TRBD2,CASSSLAEAYEQYF
TRBV7-3,NA,CASSLTFRYNEQFF
TRBV27,NA,CASSSQFQKTQYF
TRBV6-5,NA,CASSYGQNGNTEAFF
TRBV7-9,TRBD2,CASSFGRDYEQYF
TRBV6-2/TRBV6-3,NA,CASSYPDRFSYEQYF
TRBV29-1,NA,CSVAGGSGNQPQHF
TRBV25-1,NA,CASSRWGSSGANVLTF
TRBV4-3,NA,CASREEVWGISYEQYF
TRBV5-6,NA,CASRKDVWGTGELFF
TRBV29-1,NA,CSVEGPQGFYGYTF